A single sample gave rise to the 9 T cell receptor beta chains below, sequenced in a study of OX40 agonist ivuxolimab in advanced cancers. Only in-frame clones appear in the TCRdb table, and some are missing; sequencing was by immunoSEQ multiplex PCR. The top ten clones hold around 0.76% of a sample with tens of thousands of clones, around 85% of them seen once. Here the sequenced sample was CD4+ or CD8+ T cells sorted from blood, taken in a trial of the OX40 agonist ivuxolimab. These receptors came from an adult with an advanced solid tumor such as melanoma, head and neck, liver or kidney cancer.

The chain uses TRBV6-1 and TRBJ2-7, with unresolved D. This CDR3 has 12 residues. CDR1 MNHNS and CDR2 SASEGT come from the germline V gene. Trimming left V 6 bases short and J 6 bases short, with 12 bases between. CDR3: CASSRSILEQYF. CDR3 DNA: TGTGCCAGCAGCCGATCTATCCTCGAGCAGTACTTC.

The J gene is TRBJ2-2, the V gene TRBV10-3, with unresolved D. The germline V gene has CDR1 ENHRY and CDR2 SYGVKD. This CDR3 has 15 residues. The V and J ends lost 7 bases and 4 bases respectively, with 16 bases between them. The CDR3 protein is CAITQDLSATGELFF. The DNA for the CDR3 is TGTGCCATCACCCAGGACCTTTCGGCCACCGGGGAGCTGTTTTTT.

This chain connects TRBV25-1 to TRBJ2-7, with 11 bases that match TRBD2. Germline V gene data show CDR1 as MGHDK and CDR2 as SYGVNS. V shed 4 bases, J shed 0 bases, and the junction held 2 bases outside the gene matches. This CDR3 is built from 15 residues. The CDR3 coding sequence is TGTGCCAGCAGTGGGGGACTAGCGGACTCCTACGAGCAGTACTTC. Encoded protein: CASSGGLADSYEQYF.

The chain couples TRBV18 to TRBJ2-3, with D unresolved. Trimming removed 3 bases from V and 2 bases from J, with 6 bases in between. From germline, CDR1 is KGHSH and CDR2 LQKENI. This CDR3 region has 13 residues. The CDR3 region is CASSPGVTDTQYF. The CDR3 nucleotides read TGTGCCAGCTCACCTGGGGTCACAGATACGCAGTATTTT. Full variable domain (missing parts from reference TRBV18 and TRBJ2-3): NAGVMQNPRHLVRRRGQEARLRCSPMKGHSHVYWYRQLPEEGLKFMVYLQKENIIDESGMPKERFSAEFPKEGPSILRIQQVVRGDSAAYFCASSPGVTDTQYFGPGTRLTVL.

The chain recombines TRBV5-1 with TRBJ2-3; 7 bases map to TRBD2. CDR1 is SGHRS, CDR2 YFSETQ, per germline. The junction had 3 bases not matched to a gene; V was cut back by 0 bases and J by 2 bases. The CDR3 is made up of 15 amino acids. CDR3 nucleotides: TGCGCCAGCAGCTTGGCACGGGGGGTCACAGATACGCAGTATTTT. It is translated as CASSLARGVTDTQYF. The complete variable domain, with remaining parts taken from reference TRBV5-1 and TRBJ2-3, reads KAGVTQTPRYLIKTRGQQVTLSCSPISGHRSVSWYQQTPGQGLQFLFEYFSETQRNKGNFPGRFSGRQFSNSRSEMNVSTLELGDSALYLCASSLARGVTDTQYFGPGTRLTVL.

This clone occurred once. This chain links TRBV14 with TRBJ2-1; D perhaps matches TRBD1 (5 bases). The germline CDR1 and CDR2 sequences are SGHDN and FVKESK. The CDR3 is 15 residues long. Trimming left V 4 bases short and J 6 bases short, with 16 bases between. The CDR3, as DNA: TGTGCCAGCAGCCGGGGCCAGACAGCAGGCAATGAGCAGTTCTTC. As protein: CASSRGQTAGNEQFF.

The CDR3 protein is CASANGGTDTQYF. CDR3 DNA sequence: TGTGCCAGCGCCAACGGGGGCACAGATACGCAGTATTTT. The J gene is TRBJ2-3, the V gene TRBV6-5; D may be TRBD2 (5 bases). V shed 8 bases and J shed 1 base, with 10 bases lying between them. This CDR3 has 13 residues. Germline loops: CDR1 MNHEY, CDR2 SVGAGI.

The J gene is TRBJ1-2, the V gene TRBV19; a possible D gene is TRBD1 (5 bases). Trimming removed 4 bases at V and 8 bases at J, with 20 bases between. The CDR3 covers 15 residues. Germline lookup yields CDR1 LNHDA and CDR2 SQIVND (reference sequence). CDR3: CASSRGRGLQGGYTF. In DNA form, the CDR3 reads TGTGCCAGTAGTAGGGGACGTGGCCTTCAAGGCGGCTACACCTTC.

This chain links TRBV5-5 with TRBJ2-5; 9 positions agree with TRBD1. The CDR3 consists of 14 residues. With 2 bases clipped from V and 5 bases from J, the junction kept 4 bases outside the gene matches. Germline-derived CDR1 and CDR2 are SGHKS and YYEKEE (reference sequence). Here the CDR3 DNA reads TGTGCCAGCAGCTTAACAGGGGGCAGGGAGACCCAGTACTTC. Its protein product is CASSLTGGRETQYF.